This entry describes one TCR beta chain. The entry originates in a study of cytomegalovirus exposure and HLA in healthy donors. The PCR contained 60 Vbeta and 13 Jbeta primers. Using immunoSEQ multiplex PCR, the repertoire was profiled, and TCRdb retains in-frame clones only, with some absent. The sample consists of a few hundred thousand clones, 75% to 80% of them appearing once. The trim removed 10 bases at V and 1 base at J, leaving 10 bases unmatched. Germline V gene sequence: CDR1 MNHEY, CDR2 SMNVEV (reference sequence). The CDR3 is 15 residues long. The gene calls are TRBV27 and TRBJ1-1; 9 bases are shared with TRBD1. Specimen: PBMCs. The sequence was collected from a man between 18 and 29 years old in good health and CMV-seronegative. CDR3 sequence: CATISTGGWNTEAFF. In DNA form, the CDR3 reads TGTGCCACCATATCAACAGGGGGCTGGAACACTGAAGCTTTCTTT.